This T cell receptor (beta chain) is drawn from a study of cytomegalovirus exposure and HLA in healthy donors. Study findings and constraints: A list of around 160 TCR beta chains associated with cytomegalovirus was given. An analysis that came later showed most CMV-associated TCR beta chains appearing HLA-restricted.

The PCR had 60 Vbeta and 13 Jbeta primers. Assay used: immunoSEQ multiplex PCR; TCRdb lists only in-frame clones, some missing. Altogether around 100,000 clones are present, around 80% being singletons, with the ten largest covering around 3%. The CDR3 spans 12 residues. Trimming pared 2 bases from V and 13 bases from J, leaving 12 bases between. Germline assignment: CDR1 SEHNR and CDR2 FQNEAQ (reference sequence). With respect to this clone: No antigen is known for it.

The chain uses TRBV7-9 and TRBJ2-1, with a tentative D call TRBD1 (5 bases). The sequenced sample was PBMCs. The clonotype comes from a woman between 35 and 50 years old in good health and CMV-seronegative. In DNA, the CDR3 is TGTGCCAGCAGCTTAATCCCTGGGGCCCAGTTCTTC. It yields the protein CASSLIPGAQFF.